Shown below are 10 T cell receptor beta chains from a single sample sequenced in a study of cytomegalovirus exposure and HLA in healthy donors. PCR amplification relied on 60 Vbeta primers (plus 13 Jbeta primers). Sequenced by immunoSEQ multiplex PCR; TCRdb stores in-frame clones only, minus some. The table shows approximately 150,000 clones, with around 10% occurring only once. Sequencing input: PBMCs. These receptor sequences come from a male donor in good health and CMV-seronegative.

V and J are TRBV28 and TRBJ2-7; 7 nucleotides agree with TRBD2. Germline CDR1 and CDR2: MDHEN and SYDVKM. The CDR3 extends over 17 amino acids. Trimming cost V 2 bases and J 0 bases; bases outside gene matches: 10. CDR3 DNA: TGTGCCAGCAGTTTACCCGGACTAGTCCATCTCTCCTACGAGCAGTACTTC. This translates into CASSLPGLVHLSYEQYF. Full variable domain (missing parts from reference TRBV28 and TRBJ2-7): DVKVTQSSRYLVKRTGEKVFLECVQDMDHENMFWYRQDPGLGLRLIYFSYDVKMKEKGDIPEGYSVSREKKERFSLILESASTNQTSMYLCASSLPGLVHLSYEQYFGPGTRLTVT.

The gene calls are TRBV28 and TRBJ2-2, with a weak D call TRBD2 (5 bases). From germline, CDR1 is MDHEN and CDR2 SYDVKM. Trimming left V 5 bases short and J 1 base short, with 14 bases between. The CDR3 length is 16 residues. The CDR3 spells CASSAFGGGNTGELFF. CDR3 DNA: TGTGCCAGCAGTGCCTTCGGCGGAGGGAACACCGGGGAGCTGTTTTTT.

This clone was observed a handful of times. This sequence joins TRBV19 and TRBJ2-2, with D possibly matching TRBD1 (6 bases). The ends were cut back, 4 bases at V and 5 bases at J, with 11 bases in the middle. CDR1 and CDR2 (germline): LNHDA, SQIVND (reference sequence). The CDR3 sequence is 14 residues long. CDR3 protein: CASSNRVLTGELFF. The CDR3 DNA follows: TGTGCCAGTAGTAACAGGGTTTTGACCGGGGAGCTGTTTTTT.

The chain employs TRBV28 and TRBJ1-4, with TRBD1 matching 12 bases. The CDR3 contains 15 residues. Germline V CDR1 and CDR2: MDHEN, SYDVKM. Unmatched junction bases numbered 7, after V lost 4 bases and J lost 10 bases. The CDR3 loop reads CASSSGTGGIRKLFF. CDR3 nucleotide sequence: TGTGCCAGCAGTTCGGGGACAGGGGGCATCCGAAAACTGTTTTTT.

The chain links TRBV6-5 to TRBJ2-6, with a weak D call TRBD1 (5 bases). CDR3 length: 15 amino acids. Trimming took 3 bases from V and 2 from J, leaving 8 bases between them. Germline V gene data show CDR1 as MNHEY and CDR2 as SVGAGI. CDR3: CASSYTTAGANVLTF. CDR3 sequence (DNA): TGTGCCAGCAGTTATACGACAGCTGGGGCCAACGTCCTGACTTTC.

This clone has only a few counts. V usage is TRBV7-6 and J usage is TRBJ2-5; 10 nucleotides match TRBD1. CDR3 length: 16 residues. CDR1 and CDR2 (germline): SGHVS, FNYEAQ. Trimming at V came to 8 bases and at J to 4 bases, leaving 13 bases not matched to a gene. As DNA, the CDR3 is TGTGCCAGCGGGCTCCCGACAGGGGGCAGTTTAGAGACCCAGTACTTC. This sequence encodes CASGLPTGGSLETQYF.

The chain is built from TRBV5-4 and TRBJ2-5, with TRBD1 identical over 12 bases. The CDR3 covers 15 residues. CDR1 and CDR2 (germline): SGHNT, YYREEE (reference sequence). The V segment lost 4 bases and the J segment 5 bases; nucleotides outside the gene matches: 6. The CDR3 protein is CASSLGTGGGETQYF. CDR3 DNA sequence: TGTGCCAGCAGCCTGGGGACAGGGGGCGGGGAGACCCAGTACTTC.

V and J are TRBV18 and TRBJ1-3; D may be TRBD1 (6 bases). Trimming shortened V by 2 bases and J by 0 bases, and 8 bases separated the two germline ends. Germline V gene data show CDR1 as KGHSH and CDR2 as LQKENI. CDR3 length equals 15 residues. DNA for the CDR3: TGTGCCAGCTCACCAGGGACAAACTCTGGAAACACCATATATTTT. Translating it yields CASSPGTNSGNTIYF.

The chain uses TRBV7-9 and TRBJ2-1; 12 bases line up with TRBD2. The CDR3 has 16 amino acids. Germline CDR1 SEHNR, CDR2 FQNEAQ (reference sequence). With V trimmed by 5 bases and J by 5 bases, 7 bases remained unmatched. The CDR3 DNA follows: TGTGCCAGCAGCCCGAGGCTAGCGGGAGGGGACAATGAGCAGTTCTTC. Its translation is CASSPRLAGGDNEQFF.

This chain uses TRBV6-5 with TRBJ2-3; 7 nucleotides agree with TRBD1. The V gene end was trimmed by 6 bases and the J gene end by 1 base; junction bases not matched to a gene: 4. The germline gives CDR1 MNHEY, CDR2 SVGAGI. The CDR3 is 14 residues long. CDR3 region: CASRRQGGTDTQYF. CDR3 DNA: TGTGCCAGCAGGAGACAGGGTGGCACAGATACGCAGTATTTT.